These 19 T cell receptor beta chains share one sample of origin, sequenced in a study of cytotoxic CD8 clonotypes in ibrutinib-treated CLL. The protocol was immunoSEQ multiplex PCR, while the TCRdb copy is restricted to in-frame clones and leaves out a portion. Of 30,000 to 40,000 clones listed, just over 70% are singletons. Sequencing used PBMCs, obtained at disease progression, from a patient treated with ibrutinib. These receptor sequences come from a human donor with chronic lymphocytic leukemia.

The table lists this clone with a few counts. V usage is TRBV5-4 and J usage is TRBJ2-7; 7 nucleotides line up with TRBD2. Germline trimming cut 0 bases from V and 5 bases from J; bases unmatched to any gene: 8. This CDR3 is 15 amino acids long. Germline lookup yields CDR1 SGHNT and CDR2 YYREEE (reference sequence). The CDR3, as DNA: TGTGCCAGCAGCTTGGGTGCGGGAGAGGGCCACGAGCAGTACTTC. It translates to CASSLGAGEGHEQYF.

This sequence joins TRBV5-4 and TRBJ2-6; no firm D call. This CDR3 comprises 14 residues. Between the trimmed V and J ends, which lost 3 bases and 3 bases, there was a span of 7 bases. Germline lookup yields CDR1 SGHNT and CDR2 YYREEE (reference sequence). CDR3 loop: CASSSWLGANVLTF. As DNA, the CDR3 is TGTGCCAGCAGCTCTTGGCTTGGGGCCAACGTCCTGACTTTC.

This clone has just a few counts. DNA of the CDR3: TGTGCCAGCAGTTTCGGAGATACGCAGTATTTT. Its translation: CASSFGDTQYF. The chain carries TRBV6-5 and TRBJ2-3, with no clear D. Trimming stripped 4 bases from V and 5 bases from J, with 4 bases between. Germline V gives CDR1 MNHEY, CDR2 SVGAGI. This CDR3 has 11 residues.

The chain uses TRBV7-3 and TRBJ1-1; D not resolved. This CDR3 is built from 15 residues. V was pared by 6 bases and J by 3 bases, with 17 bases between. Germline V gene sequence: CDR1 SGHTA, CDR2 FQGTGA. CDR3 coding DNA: TGTGCCAGCAGGCCGGACCCTAGCGGATACACTGAAGCTTTCTTT. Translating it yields CASRPDPSGYTEAFF. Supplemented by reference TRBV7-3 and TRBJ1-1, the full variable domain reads GAGVSQTPSNKVTEKGKYVELRCDPISGHTALYWYRQSLGQGPEFLIYFQGTGAADDSGLPNDRFFAVRPEGSVSTLKIQRTERGDSAVYLCASRPDPSGYTEAFFGQGTRLTVV.

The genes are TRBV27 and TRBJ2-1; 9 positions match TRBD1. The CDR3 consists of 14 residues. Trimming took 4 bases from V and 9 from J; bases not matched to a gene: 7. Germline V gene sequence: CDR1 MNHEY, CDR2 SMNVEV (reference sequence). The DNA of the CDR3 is TGTGCCAGCAGTTCCGGGACAGGGTTGAGTGAGCAGTTCTTC. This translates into CASSSGTGLSEQFF.

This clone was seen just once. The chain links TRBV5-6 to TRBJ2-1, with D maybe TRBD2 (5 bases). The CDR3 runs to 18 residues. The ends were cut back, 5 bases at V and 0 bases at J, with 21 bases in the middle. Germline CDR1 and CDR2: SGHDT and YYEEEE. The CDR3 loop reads CASRRAHDNPGSYNEQFF. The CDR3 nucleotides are TGTGCCAGCAGGAGGGCTCACGACAACCCAGGCTCCTACAATGAGCAGTTCTTC.

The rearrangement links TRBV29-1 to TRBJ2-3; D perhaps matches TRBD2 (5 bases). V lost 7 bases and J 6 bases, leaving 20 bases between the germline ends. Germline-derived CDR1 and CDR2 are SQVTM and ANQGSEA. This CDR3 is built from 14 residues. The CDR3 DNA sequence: TGCAGCGCCAGCCGGCAGTCCTGGAGGGATACGCAGTATTTT. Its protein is CSASRQSWRDTQYF.

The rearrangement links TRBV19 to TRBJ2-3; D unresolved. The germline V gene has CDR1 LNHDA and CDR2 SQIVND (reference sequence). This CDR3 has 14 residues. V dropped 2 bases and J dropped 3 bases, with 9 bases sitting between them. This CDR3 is CASSINSPTDTQYF. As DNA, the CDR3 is TGTGCCAGTAGTATAAACAGCCCGACAGATACGCAGTATTTT.

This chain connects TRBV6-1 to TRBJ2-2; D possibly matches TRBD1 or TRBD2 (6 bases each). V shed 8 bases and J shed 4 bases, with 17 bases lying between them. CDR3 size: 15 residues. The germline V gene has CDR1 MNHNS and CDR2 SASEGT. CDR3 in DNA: TGTGCCAGCCTGTCAGGGGTCGGGGGCACCGGGGAGCTGTTTTTT. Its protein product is CASLSGVGGTGELFF.

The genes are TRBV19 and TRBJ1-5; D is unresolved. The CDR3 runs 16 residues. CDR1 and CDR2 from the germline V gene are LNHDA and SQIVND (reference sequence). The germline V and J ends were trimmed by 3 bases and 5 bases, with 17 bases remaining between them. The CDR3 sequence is CASSILRSRGDQPQHF. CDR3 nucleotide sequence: TGTGCCAGTAGTATCTTAAGGTCTCGAGGTGATCAGCCCCAGCATTTT.

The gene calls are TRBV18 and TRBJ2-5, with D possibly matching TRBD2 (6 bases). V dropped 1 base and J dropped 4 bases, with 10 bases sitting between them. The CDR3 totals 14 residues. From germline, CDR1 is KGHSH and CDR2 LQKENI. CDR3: CASSPQEGPETQYF. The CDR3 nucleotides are TGTGCCAGCTCACCACAGGAGGGTCCAGAGACCCAGTACTTC.

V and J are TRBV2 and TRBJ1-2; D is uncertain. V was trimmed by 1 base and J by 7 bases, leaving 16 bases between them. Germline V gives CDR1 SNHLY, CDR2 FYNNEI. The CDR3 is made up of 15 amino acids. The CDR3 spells CASSEEPDHPTGYTF. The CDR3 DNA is TGTGCCAGCAGTGAAGAGCCTGACCATCCCACTGGCTACACCTTC.

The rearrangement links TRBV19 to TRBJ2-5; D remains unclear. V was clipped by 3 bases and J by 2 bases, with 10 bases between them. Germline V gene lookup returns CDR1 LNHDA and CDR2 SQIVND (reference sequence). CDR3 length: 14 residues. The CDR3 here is CASSIMGLQETQYF. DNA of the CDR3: TGTGCCAGTAGTATCATGGGGTTACAAGAGACCCAGTACTTC.

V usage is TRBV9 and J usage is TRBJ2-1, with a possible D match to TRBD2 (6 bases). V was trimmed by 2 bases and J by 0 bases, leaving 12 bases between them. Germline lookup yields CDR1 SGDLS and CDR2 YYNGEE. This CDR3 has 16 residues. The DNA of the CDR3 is TGTGCCAGCAGCGTGAGTGGAGGGACCTCCTACAATGAGCAGTTCTTC. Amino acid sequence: CASSVSGGTSYNEQFF.

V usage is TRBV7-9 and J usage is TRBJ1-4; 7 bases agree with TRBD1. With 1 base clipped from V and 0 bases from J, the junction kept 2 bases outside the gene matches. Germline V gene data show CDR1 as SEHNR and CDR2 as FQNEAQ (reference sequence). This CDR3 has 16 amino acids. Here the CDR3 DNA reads TGTGCCAGCAGCTTAGGCAGGGGGACAACTAATGAAAAACTGTTTTTT. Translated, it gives CASSLGRGTTNEKLFF. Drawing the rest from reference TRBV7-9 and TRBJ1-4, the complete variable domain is DTGVSQNPRHKITKRGQNVTFRCDPISEHNRLYWYRQTLGQGPEFLTYFQNEAQLEKSRLLSDRFSAERPKGSFSTLEIQRTEQGDSAMYLCASSLGRGTTNEKLFFGSGTQLSVL.

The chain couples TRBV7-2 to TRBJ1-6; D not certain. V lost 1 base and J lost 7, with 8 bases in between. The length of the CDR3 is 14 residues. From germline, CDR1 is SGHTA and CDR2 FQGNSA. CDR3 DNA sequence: TGTGCCAGCAGCTTAGGAGGGCGGAATTCACCCCTCCACTTT. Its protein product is CASSLGGRNSPLHF. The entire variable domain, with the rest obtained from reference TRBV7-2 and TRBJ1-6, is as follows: GAGVSQSPSNKVTEKGKDVELRCDPISGHTALYWYRQSLGQGLEFLIYFQGNSAPDKSGLPSDRFSAERTGGSVSTLTIQRTQQEDSAVYLCASSLGGRNSPLHFGNGTRLTVT.

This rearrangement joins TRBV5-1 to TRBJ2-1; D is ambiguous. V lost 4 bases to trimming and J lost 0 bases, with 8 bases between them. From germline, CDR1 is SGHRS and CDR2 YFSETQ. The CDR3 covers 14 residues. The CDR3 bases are TGCGCCAGCAGCGGATTCCGCTCCTACAATGAGCAGTTCTTC. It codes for CASSGFRSYNEQFF.

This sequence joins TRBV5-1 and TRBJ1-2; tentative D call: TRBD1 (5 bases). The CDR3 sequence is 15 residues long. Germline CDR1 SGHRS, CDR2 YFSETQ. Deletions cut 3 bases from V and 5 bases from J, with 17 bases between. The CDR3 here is CASSYDPGTPYGYTF. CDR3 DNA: TGCGCCAGCAGCTATGACCCCGGGACTCCTTATGGCTACACCTTC. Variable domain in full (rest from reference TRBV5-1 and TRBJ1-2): KAGVTQTPRYLIKTRGQQVTLSCSPISGHRSVSWYQQTPGQGLQFLFEYFSETQRNKGNFPGRFSGRQFSNSRSEMNVSTLELGDSALYLCASSYDPGTPYGYTFGSGTRLTVV.

The CDR3 nucleotides read TGTGCCAGCAGTGAAGGGACAGCAAGCAATCAGCCCCAGCATTTT. Its translation is CASSEGTASNQPQHF. The chain recombines TRBV6-1 with TRBJ1-5, with a tentative D call TRBD1 (6 bases). Trimming removed 1 base at V and 1 base at J, with 8 bases between. The CDR3 is 15 amino acids. Germline CDR1 is MNHNS and CDR2 is SASEGT.